This T cell receptor (beta chain) was sequenced during a study of cytomegalovirus exposure and HLA in healthy donors. The study, taken as a whole, reports: Most TCRs appeared rarely, but some public TCRs recurred in many donors.

Turning to this clone: Its cognate antigen is unknown. Other DNA sequences within the sample encode an identical CDR3.

Use of 60 Vbeta and 13 Jbeta primers characterized the PCR. Method: immunoSEQ multiplex PCR; TCRdb's copy keeps in-frame clones and lacks some. The sample has about 160,000 clones, 65% to 80% seen once. Sequenced input: PBMCs. The receptor comes from a woman between 45 and 60 years old in good health and CMV-seropositive.

DNA of the CDR3: TGTGCCAGTAGTATTCTCACCGGGGGCTACACCTTC. Residues: CASSILTGGYTF. The rearrangement uses TRBV19 and TRBJ1-2; D remains unclear. V was cut by 3 bases and J by 8 bases, with 10 bases left in between. This CDR3 contains 12 residues. Germline CDR1 reads LNHDA; CDR2 reads SQIVND (reference sequence).